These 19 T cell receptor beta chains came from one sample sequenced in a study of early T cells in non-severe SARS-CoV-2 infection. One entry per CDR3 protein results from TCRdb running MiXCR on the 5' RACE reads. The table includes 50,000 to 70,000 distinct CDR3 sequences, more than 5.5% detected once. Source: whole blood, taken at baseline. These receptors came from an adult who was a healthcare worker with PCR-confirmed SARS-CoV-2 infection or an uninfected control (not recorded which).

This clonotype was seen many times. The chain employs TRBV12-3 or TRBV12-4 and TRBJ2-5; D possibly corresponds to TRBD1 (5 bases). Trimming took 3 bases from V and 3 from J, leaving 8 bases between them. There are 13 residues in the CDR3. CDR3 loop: CASSFRVKETQYF. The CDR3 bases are TGTGCCAGCAGTTTCAGGGTAAAAGAGACCCAGTACTTC.

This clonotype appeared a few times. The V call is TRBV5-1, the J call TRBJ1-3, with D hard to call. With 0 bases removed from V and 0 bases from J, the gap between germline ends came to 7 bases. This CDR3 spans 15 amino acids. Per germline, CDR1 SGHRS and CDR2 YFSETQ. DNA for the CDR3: TGCGCCAGCAGCTTGGGCCAGATCTCTGGAAACACCATATATTTT. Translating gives CASSLGQISGNTIYF.

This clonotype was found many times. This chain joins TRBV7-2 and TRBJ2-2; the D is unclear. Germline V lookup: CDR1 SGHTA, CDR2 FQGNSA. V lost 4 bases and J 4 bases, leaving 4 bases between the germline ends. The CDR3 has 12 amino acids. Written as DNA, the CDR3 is TGTGCCAGCAGCTCCCGCACCGGGGAGCTGTTTTTT. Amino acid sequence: CASSSRTGELFF.

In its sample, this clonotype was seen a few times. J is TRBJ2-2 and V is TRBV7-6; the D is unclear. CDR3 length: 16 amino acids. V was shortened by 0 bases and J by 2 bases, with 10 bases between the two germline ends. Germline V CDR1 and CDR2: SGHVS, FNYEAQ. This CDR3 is CASSLAVDVNTGELFF. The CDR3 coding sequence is TGTGCCAGCAGCTTAGCCGTCGACGTAAACACCGGGGAGCTGTTTTTT.

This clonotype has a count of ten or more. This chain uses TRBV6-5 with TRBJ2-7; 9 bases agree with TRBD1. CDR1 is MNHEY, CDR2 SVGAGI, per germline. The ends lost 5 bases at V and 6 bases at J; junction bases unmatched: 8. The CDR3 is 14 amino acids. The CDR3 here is CASSPPGQGGEQYF. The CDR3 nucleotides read TGTGCCAGCAGTCCCCCGGGACAGGGCGGCGAGCAGTACTTC.

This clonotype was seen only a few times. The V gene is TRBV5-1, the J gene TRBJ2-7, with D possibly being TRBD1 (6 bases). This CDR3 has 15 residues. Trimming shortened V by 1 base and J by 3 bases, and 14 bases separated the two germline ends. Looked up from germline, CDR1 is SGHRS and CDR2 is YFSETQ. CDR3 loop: CASSLRDTKRYEQYF. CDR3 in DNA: TGCGCCAGCAGCTTGAGGGACACCAAGCGCTACGAGCAGTACTTC.

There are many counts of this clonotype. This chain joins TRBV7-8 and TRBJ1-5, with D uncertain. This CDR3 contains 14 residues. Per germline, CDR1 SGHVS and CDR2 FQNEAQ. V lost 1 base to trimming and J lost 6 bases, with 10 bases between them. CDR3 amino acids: CASSLGRSGQPQHF. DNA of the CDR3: TGTGCCAGCAGCTTAGGGCGGTCGGGTCAGCCCCAGCATTTT. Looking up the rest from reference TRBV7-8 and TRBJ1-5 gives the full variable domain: GAGVSQSPRYKVAKRGQDVALRCDPISGHVSLFWYQQALGQGPEFLTYFQNEAQLDKSGLPSDRFFAERPEGSVSTLKIQRTQQEDSAVYLCASSLGRSGQPQHFGDGTRLSIL.

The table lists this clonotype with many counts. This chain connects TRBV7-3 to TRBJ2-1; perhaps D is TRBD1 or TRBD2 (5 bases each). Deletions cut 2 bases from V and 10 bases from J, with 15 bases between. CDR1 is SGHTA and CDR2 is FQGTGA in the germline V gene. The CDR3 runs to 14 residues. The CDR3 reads CASSLGGEFGEQFF. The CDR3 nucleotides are TGTGCCAGCAGCTTAGGGGGAGAATTTGGGGAGCAGTTCTTC.

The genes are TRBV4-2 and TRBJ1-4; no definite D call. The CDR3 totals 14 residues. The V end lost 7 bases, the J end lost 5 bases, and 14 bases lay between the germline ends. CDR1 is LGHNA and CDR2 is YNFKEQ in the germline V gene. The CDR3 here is CASKAAKPNEKLFF. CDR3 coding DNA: TGTGCCAGCAAAGCAGCCAAGCCCAATGAAAAACTGTTTTTT.

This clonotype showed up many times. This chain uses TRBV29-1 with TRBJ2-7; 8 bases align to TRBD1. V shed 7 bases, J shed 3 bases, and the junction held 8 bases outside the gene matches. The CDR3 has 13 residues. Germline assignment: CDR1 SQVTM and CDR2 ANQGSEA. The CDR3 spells CSANRGSGYEQYF. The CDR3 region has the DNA TGCAGCGCAAACAGGGGGTCCGGCTACGAGCAGTACTTC.

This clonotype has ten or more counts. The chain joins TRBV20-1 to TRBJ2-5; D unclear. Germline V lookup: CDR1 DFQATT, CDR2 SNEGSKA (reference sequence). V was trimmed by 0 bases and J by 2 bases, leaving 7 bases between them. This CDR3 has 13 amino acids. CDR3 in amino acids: CSARDRKQETQYF. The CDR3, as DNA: TGCAGTGCTAGAGATCGAAAGCAAGAGACCCAGTACTTC.

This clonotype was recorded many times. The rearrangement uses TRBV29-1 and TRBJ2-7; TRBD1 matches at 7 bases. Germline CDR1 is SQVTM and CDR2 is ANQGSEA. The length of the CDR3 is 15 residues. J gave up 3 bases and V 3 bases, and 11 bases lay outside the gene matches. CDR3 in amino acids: CSVEGGQEPLYEQYF. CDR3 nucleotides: TGCAGCGTTGAGGGTGGACAGGAACCCCTCTACGAGCAGTACTTC.

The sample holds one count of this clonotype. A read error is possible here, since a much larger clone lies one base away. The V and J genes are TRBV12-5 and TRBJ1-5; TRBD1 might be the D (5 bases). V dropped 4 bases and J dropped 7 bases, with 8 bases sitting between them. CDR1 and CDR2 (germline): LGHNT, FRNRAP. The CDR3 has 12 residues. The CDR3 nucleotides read TGTGCTAGTGGTTCGGGGGACCAGCCCCAGCATTTT. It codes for CASGSGDQPQHF. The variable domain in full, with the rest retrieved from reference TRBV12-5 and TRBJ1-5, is DARVTQTPRHKVTEMGQEVTMRCQPILGHNTVFWYRQTMMQGLELLAYFRNRAPLDDSGMPKDRFSAEMPDATLATLKIQPSEPRDSAVYFCASGSGDQPQHFGDGTRLSIL.

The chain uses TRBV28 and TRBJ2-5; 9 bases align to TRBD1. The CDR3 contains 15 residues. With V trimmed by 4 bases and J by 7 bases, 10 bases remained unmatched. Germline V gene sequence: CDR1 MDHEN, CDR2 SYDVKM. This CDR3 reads CASSSPRTGEVTQYF. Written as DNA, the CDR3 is TGTGCCAGCAGTTCCCCCCGGACAGGGGAAGTGACCCAGTACTTC.

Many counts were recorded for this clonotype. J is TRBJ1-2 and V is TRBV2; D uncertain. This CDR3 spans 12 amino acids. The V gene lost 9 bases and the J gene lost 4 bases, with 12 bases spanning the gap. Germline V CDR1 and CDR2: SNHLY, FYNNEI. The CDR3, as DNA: TGTGCCAGTCAGACGGTTCTCTATGGCTACACCTTC. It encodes CASQTVLYGYTF.

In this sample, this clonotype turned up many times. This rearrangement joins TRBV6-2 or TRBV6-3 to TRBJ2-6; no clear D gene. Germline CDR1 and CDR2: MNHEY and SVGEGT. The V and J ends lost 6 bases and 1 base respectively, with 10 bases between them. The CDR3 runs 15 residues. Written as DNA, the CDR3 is TGTGCCAGCAGCGAACTCAAATCTGGGGCCAACGTCCTGACTTTC. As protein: CASSELKSGANVLTF.

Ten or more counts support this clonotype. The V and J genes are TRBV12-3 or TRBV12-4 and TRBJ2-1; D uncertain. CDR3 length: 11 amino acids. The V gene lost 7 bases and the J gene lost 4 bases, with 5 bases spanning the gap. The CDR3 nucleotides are TGTGCCAGCACCAGTTACAATGAGCAGTTCTTC. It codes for CASTSYNEQFF.

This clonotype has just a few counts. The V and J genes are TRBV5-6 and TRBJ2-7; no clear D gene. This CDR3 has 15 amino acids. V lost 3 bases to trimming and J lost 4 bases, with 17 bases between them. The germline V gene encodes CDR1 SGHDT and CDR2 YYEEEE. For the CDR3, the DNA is TGTGCCAGCAGCTCTAGGTTTCCCGGTCAGTACGAGCAGTACTTC. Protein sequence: CASSSRFPGQYEQYF.

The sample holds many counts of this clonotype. The CDR3 spells CASSPGTGGLTGELFF. In DNA, the CDR3 is TGCGCCAGCAGCCCTGGGACAGGGGGTCTTACCGGGGAGCTGTTTTTT. V usage is TRBV5-1 and J usage is TRBJ2-2, with 11 bases identical to TRBD1. V lost 4 bases, J lost 5 bases, and 7 bases stayed unmatched. The CDR3 consists of 16 residues. The germline CDR1 and CDR2 sequences are SGHRS and YFSETQ. The entire variable domain, with the rest obtained from reference TRBV5-1 and TRBJ2-2, is as follows: KAGVTQTPRYLIKTRGQQVTLSCSPISGHRSVSWYQQTPGQGLQFLFEYFSETQRNKGNFPGRFSGRQFSNSRSEMNVSTLELGDSALYLCASSPGTGGLTGELFFGEGSRLTVL.